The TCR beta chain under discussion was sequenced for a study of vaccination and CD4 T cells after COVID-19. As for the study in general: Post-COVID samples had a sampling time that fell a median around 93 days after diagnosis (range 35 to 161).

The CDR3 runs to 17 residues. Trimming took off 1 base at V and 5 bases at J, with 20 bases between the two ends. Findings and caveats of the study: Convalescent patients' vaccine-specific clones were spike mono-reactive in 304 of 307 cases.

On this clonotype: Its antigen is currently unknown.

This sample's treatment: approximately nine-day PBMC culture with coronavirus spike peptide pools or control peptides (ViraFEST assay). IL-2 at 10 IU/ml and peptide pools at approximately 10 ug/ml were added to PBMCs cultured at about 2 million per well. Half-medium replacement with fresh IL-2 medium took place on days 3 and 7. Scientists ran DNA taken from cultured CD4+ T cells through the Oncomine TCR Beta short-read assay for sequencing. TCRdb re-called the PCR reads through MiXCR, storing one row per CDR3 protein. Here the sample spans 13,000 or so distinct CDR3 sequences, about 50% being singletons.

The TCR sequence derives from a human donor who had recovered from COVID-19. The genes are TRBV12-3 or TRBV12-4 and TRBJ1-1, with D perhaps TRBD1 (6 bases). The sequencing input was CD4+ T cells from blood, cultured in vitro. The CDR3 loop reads CASSLGGAAGRPTEAFF. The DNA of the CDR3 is TGTGCCAGCAGTTTAGGGGGGGCGGCAGGGAGACCTACTGAAGCTTTCTTT.